One and the same sample provided the 11 T cell receptor beta chains below, sequenced in a study of blood T cell repertoires in COVID-19. Repertoires were generated with immunoSEQ multiplex PCR, while TCRdb's copy carries only in-frame clones and drops some. The sample has around 200,000 clones, roughly 80% seen once. Sample: peripheral blood. The source is a woman aged 70 to 79 with acute or convalescent COVID-19.

V and J are TRBV12-3 or TRBV12-4 and TRBJ2-3, with TRBD1 identical over 7 bases. This CDR3 spans 12 amino acids. Trimming removed 7 bases from V and 3 bases from J; junction bases left unmatched: 1. The CDR3 protein is CASKGATDTQYF. The CDR3 nucleotides read TGTGCCAGCAAGGGGGCGACAGATACGCAGTATTTT.

As regards this clone: Other DNA sequences in the sample encode the same CDR3. The chain recombines TRBV18 with TRBJ2-7; 9 bases are shared with TRBD1. The length of the CDR3 is 15 residues. CDR1 is KGHSH, CDR2 LQKENI, per germline. V dropped 3 bases and J dropped 2; count of bases not matched to a gene: 5. CDR3 amino acids: CASSPAGTGTYEQYF. CDR3 nucleotide sequence: TGTGCCAGCTCACCCGCCGGGACAGGGACCTACGAGCAGTACTTC. Filled out from reference TRBV18 and TRBJ2-7, the complete variable domain reads NAGVMQNPRHLVRRRGQEARLRCSPMKGHSHVYWYRQLPEEGLKFMVYLQKENIIDESGMPKERFSAEFPKEGPSILRIQQVVRGDSAAYFCASSPAGTGTYEQYFGPGTRLTVT.

The rearrangement links TRBV6-5 to TRBJ2-7, with a tentative D call TRBD2 (6 bases). Trimming took 8 bases from V and 5 from J, leaving 13 bases between them. This CDR3 has 12 residues. CDR1 MNHEY and CDR2 SVGAGI come from the germline V gene. CDR3 protein: CASFRRRDEQYF. Written as DNA, the CDR3 is TGTGCCAGCTTTCGCAGGAGGGACGAGCAGTACTTC.

The chain has TRBV6-6 and TRBJ2-7; 7 positions agree with TRBD1. V lost 0 bases, J lost 7 bases, and 6 bases stayed unmatched. Germline CDR1 and CDR2: MNHNY and SVGAGI (reference sequence). The CDR3 has 14 residues. The CDR3 DNA reads as TGTGCCAGCAGTTACTCGGGAAACAGGGGAGAGCAGTACTTC. It translates to CASSYSGNRGEQYF.

This clone has only a few counts. The CDR3 spells CASSSLGQGRSYEQYF. As DNA, the CDR3 is TGTGCCAGCAGCTCCCTCGGACAGGGGAGGTCCTACGAGCAGTACTTC. The genes are TRBV5-4 and TRBJ2-7, with 9 bases matching TRBD1. The V gene end was trimmed by 3 bases and the J gene end by 1 base; junction bases not matched to a gene: 8. The CDR3 spans 16 residues. Per germline, CDR1 SGHNT and CDR2 YYREEE (reference sequence).

This clone appeared a single time. The chain recombines TRBV10-3 with TRBJ2-1, with D tentatively TRBD1 (5 bases). The CDR3 is 13 residues long. V was cut by 6 bases and J by 8 bases, with 14 bases left in between. Per the germline V gene, CDR1 is ENHRY and CDR2 is SYGVKD. CDR3 protein: CAISPTGIDEQFF. In DNA, the CDR3 is TGTGCCATCAGCCCAACAGGCATTGATGAGCAGTTCTTC.

The chain uses TRBV7-2 and TRBJ2-5; D is possibly TRBD1 (6 bases). V dropped 1 base and J dropped 5 bases, with 14 bases sitting between them. CDR1 SGHTA and CDR2 FQGNSA come from the germline V gene. This CDR3 has 15 residues. CDR3 residues: CASSLGAGVDETQYF. In nucleotides, the CDR3 is TGTGCCAGCAGCTTAGGGGCAGGGGTGGATGAGACCCAGTACTTC.

The V call is TRBV28, the J call TRBJ2-7, with D hard to call. The CDR3 length is 15 residues. Per germline, CDR1 MDHEN and CDR2 SYDVKM. Trimming removed 4 bases at V and 2 bases at J, with 15 bases between. In DNA form, the CDR3 reads TGTGCCAGCAGTTCGGGTGTCAGTCTAGCCTACGAGCAGTACTTC. This translates into CASSSGVSLAYEQYF.

The rearrangement joins TRBV27 to TRBJ1-2; 9 nucleotides agree with TRBD1. V lost 3 bases and J lost 8; bases outside the gene matches: 10. The germline V gene has CDR1 MNHEY and CDR2 SMNVEV (reference sequence). The CDR3 length is 15 residues. CDR3 coding DNA: TGTGCCAGCAGTTTTTCCGGGACAGGGTCGTTGGGCTACACCTTC. This encodes CASSFSGTGSLGYTF.

This sequence joins TRBV6-1 and TRBJ2-5, with D possibly TRBD1 on 7 matching bases. Germline V lookup: CDR1 MNHNS, CDR2 SASEGT. This CDR3 contains 16 residues. Trimming removed 1 base at V and 5 bases at J, with 17 bases between. DNA for the CDR3: TGTGCCAGCAGTGAAGATGGCAGGGGGGTCGGGGAGACCCAGTACTTC. It translates to CASSEDGRGVGETQYF.

J is TRBJ1-2 and V is TRBV2; possibly TRBD1 for D (6 bases). CDR1 is SNHLY, CDR2 FYNNEI, per germline. The CDR3 length is 14 residues. Trimming left V 6 bases short and J 6 bases short, with 17 bases between. CDR3 nucleotide sequence: TGTGCCAGCAGGGACAGAAAAAGTGAGCATGGCTACACCTTC. Translating it yields CASRDRKSEHGYTF. Combining the CDR3 with reference TRBV2 and TRBJ1-2 gives the whole variable domain EPEVTQTPSHQVTQMGQEVILRCVPISNHLYFYWYRQILGQKVEFLVSFYNNEISEKSEIFDDQFSVERPDGSNFTLKIRSTKLEDSAMYFCASRDRKSEHGYTFGSGTRLTVV.